This entry lists 21 T cell receptor beta chains sequenced from one sample in a study of OX40 agonist ivuxolimab in advanced cancers. Data came from immunoSEQ multiplex PCR; TCRdb stores just in-frame clones and leaves some out. The data contain under 95,000 clones, over 85% of them singletons. The material was CD4+ or CD8+ T cells sorted from blood, obtained in a trial of the OX40 agonist ivuxolimab. These receptors were taken from an adult with an advanced solid tumor such as melanoma, head and neck, liver or kidney cancer.

CDR3 loop: CASSPLREQFF. DNA for the CDR3: TGTGCCAGCAGCCCTCTGCGAGAGCAGTTCTTC. The chain recombines TRBV11-2 with TRBJ2-1; D is ambiguous. CDR1 and CDR2 from the germline V gene are SGHAT and FQNNGV. The CDR3 is made up of 11 amino acids. Trimming left V 5 bases short and J 10 bases short, with 9 bases between.

The chain joins TRBV28 to TRBJ1-2; TRBD1 aligns across 10 bases. V trimming: 2 bases; J trimming: 8 bases; junction bases outside the gene matches: 8. There are 15 residues in the CDR3. Germline V CDR1 and CDR2: MDHEN, SYDVKM. The CDR3 sequence is CASSLPPTGGRGYTF. The CDR3, as DNA: TGTGCCAGCAGTTTACCCCCGACAGGGGGCCGCGGCTACACCTTC.

The chain has TRBV10-3 and TRBJ2-2, with no clear D. Germline V gene data show CDR1 as ENHRY and CDR2 as SYGVKD. V lost 2 bases to trimming and J lost 5 bases, with 6 bases between them. This CDR3 contains 13 residues. CDR3 sequence: CAISEGDTGELFF. The CDR3 DNA sequence: TGTGCCATCAGTGAGGGGGATACCGGGGAGCTGTTTTTT.

V and J are TRBV10-3 and TRBJ2-7, with a weak D call TRBD1 (6 bases). From germline, CDR1 is ENHRY and CDR2 SYGVKD. CDR3 size: 14 residues. The germline V and J ends were trimmed by 2 bases and 3 bases, with 11 bases remaining between them. The CDR3 loop reads CAISEVRGGYEQYF. The DNA of the CDR3 is TGTGCCATCAGTGAGGTTAGAGGGGGCTACGAGCAGTACTTC.

The chain employs TRBV28 and TRBJ1-5, with no clear D. This CDR3 region has 13 residues. Trimming stripped 3 bases from V and 0 bases from J, with 3 bases between. Looked up from germline, CDR1 is MDHEN and CDR2 is SYDVKM. This CDR3 is CASSFNSNQPQHF. The CDR3 DNA sequence: TGTGCCAGCAGTTTTAATAGCAATCAGCCCCAGCATTTT.

The V call is TRBV5-1, the J call TRBJ1-2; the D is unclear. CDR3 length: 15 amino acids. V lost 0 bases to trimming and J lost 8 bases, with 17 bases between them. CDR1 and CDR2 from the germline V gene are SGHRS and YFSETQ. The CDR3 loop is CASSLEIAPSPGYTF. The CDR3 DNA reads as TGCGCCAGCAGCTTGGAAATAGCGCCGAGCCCAGGCTACACCTTC.

J is TRBJ1-3 and V is TRBV30, with D possibly TRBD1 on 5 matching bases. The CDR3 loop spans 13 amino acids. Germline-derived CDR1 and CDR2 are GTSNPN and SVGIG (reference sequence). V was trimmed by 5 bases and J by 4 bases, leaving 12 bases between them. CDR3 loop: CAWSGTPGNTIYF. Written as DNA, the CDR3 is TGTGCCTGGTCCGGGACGCCGGGAAACACCATATATTTT.

This CDR3 reads CASRDAGQGQETQYF. DNA for the CDR3: TGTGCCAGCAGAGACGCGGGGCAGGGCCAAGAGACCCAGTACTTC. This chain joins TRBV2 and TRBJ2-5; a possible D gene is TRBD2 (6 bases). The germline gives CDR1 SNHLY, CDR2 FYNNEI. This CDR3 region has 15 residues. V lost 6 bases, J lost 1 base, and 15 bases lay in between.

This chain uses TRBV18 with TRBJ2-5, with 11 bases identical to TRBD2. The CDR3 consists of 17 residues. J gave up 4 bases and V 0 bases, and 7 bases lay outside the gene matches. Germline CDR1 KGHSH, CDR2 LQKENI. CDR3 sequence (DNA): TGTGCCAGCTCACCACCGCTAGCGGGGGGATCAGGAGAGACCCAGTACTTC. Translated, it gives CASSPPLAGGSGETQYF.

In the case of this clone: One end of the junction is discordant with germline, which a read error may explain. The chain uses TRBV9 and TRBJ1-3, with D perhaps TRBD1 (6 bases). CDR1 SGDLS and CDR2 YYNGEE come from the germline V gene. The CDR3 spans 14 residues. In DNA, the CDR3 is TGTGCCAGCAGCGTGGGGGGCTCTGAAAACACCATATATTTT. This codes for CASSVGGSENTIYF.

This clone is a singleton in its sample. V usage is TRBV14 and J usage is TRBJ1-6; no clear D gene. Trimming took 0 bases from V and 9 from J, leaving 15 bases between them. Germline V gives CDR1 SGHDN, CDR2 FVKESK. This CDR3 is 16 amino acids long. CDR3 sequence (DNA): TGTGCCAGCAGCCAAGATATACATCCCTCCCTTTCACCCCTCCACTTT. The encoded protein is CASSQDIHPSLSPLHF.

The chain is built from TRBV5-4 and TRBJ2-2; D not certain. CDR1 and CDR2 from the germline V gene are SGHNT and YYREEE (reference sequence). V was trimmed by 10 bases and J by 0 bases, leaving 13 bases between them. The CDR3 extends over 14 amino acids. CDR3 region: CAFLKDANTGELFF. In DNA form, the CDR3 reads TGTGCCTTCCTCAAGGACGCGAACACCGGGGAGCTGTTTTTT.

The chain carries TRBV19 and TRBJ1-1; 7 bases are a match to TRBD1. V was pared by 6 bases and J by 5 bases, with 6 bases of the junction left unmatched. CDR1 LNHDA and CDR2 SQIVND come from the germline V gene (reference sequence). The CDR3 sequence is 13 residues long. The DNA of the CDR3 is TGTGCCAGTAGGTGGCAGGGGGGAACTGAAGCTTTCTTT. Encoded protein: CASRWQGGTEAFF.

This clone has just one count. The V call is TRBV2, the J call TRBJ1-1, with 9 bases matching TRBD1. Germline V gene data show CDR1 as SNHLY and CDR2 as FYNNEI. CDR3 length equals 19 residues. Trimming at V came to 2 bases and at J to 11 bases, leaving 24 bases not matched to a gene. This chain's CDR3 is CASSEYMYMGTGFDGDAFF. Written as DNA, the CDR3 is TGTGCCAGCAGTGAATATATGTATATGGGGACAGGGTTTGACGGTGACGCTTTCTTT.

This clone was detected only once. The chain employs TRBV2 and TRBJ1-1; no definite D call. V lost 6 bases to trimming and J lost 2 bases, with 13 bases between them. Germline CDR1 reads SNHLY; CDR2 reads FYNNEI. The CDR3 has 14 residues. The CDR3 coding sequence is TGTGCCAGCAGGGCGCGAGACACCAACACTGAAGCTTTCTTT. This sequence encodes CASRARDTNTEAFF.

The CDR3 DNA reads as TGCAGCCTAAGGGGGGTGGGAGAGACCCAGTACTTC. It is translated as CSLRGVGETQYF. The chain joins TRBV29-1 to TRBJ2-5, with D perhaps TRBD1 or TRBD2 (6 bases each). Germline CDR1 is SQVTM and CDR2 is ANQGSEA. V was pared by 8 bases and J by 4 bases, with 14 bases between. This CDR3 has 12 residues.

J is TRBJ2-7 and V is TRBV19, with a possible D match to TRBD2 (5 bases). Germline CDR1 reads LNHDA; CDR2 reads SQIVND (reference sequence). The CDR3 sequence is 13 residues long. V dropped 1 base and J dropped 9 bases, with 13 bases sitting between them. The CDR3 DNA reads as TGTGCCAGTAGTATAGGGGAGACCTCCGGGCAGTACTTC. This encodes CASSIGETSGQYF. Full variable domain (outside the CDR3, taken from reference TRBV19 and TRBJ2-7): DGGITQSPKYLFRKEGQNVTLSCEQNLNHDAMYWYRQDPGQGLRLIYYSQIVNDFQKGDIAEGYSVSREKKESFPLTVTSAQKNPTAFYLCASSIGETSGQYFGPGTRLTVT.

The V gene is TRBV28, the J gene TRBJ2-6; TRBD2 might be the D (6 bases). The CDR3 extends over 18 amino acids. The germline V and J ends were trimmed by 6 bases and 3 bases, with 21 bases remaining between them. Germline V gives CDR1 MDHEN, CDR2 SYDVKM. The CDR3 loop is CASSFPGVTRRGANVLTF. CDR3 bases: TGTGCCAGCAGCTTCCCGGGGGTAACTAGGCGTGGGGCCAACGTCCTGACTTTC. Full variable domain (remainder filled in from reference TRBV28 and TRBJ2-6): DVKVTQSSRYLVKRTGEKVFLECVQDMDHENMFWYRQDPGLGLRLIYFSYDVKMKEKGDIPEGYSVSREKKERFSLILESASTNQTSMYLCASSFPGVTRRGANVLTFGAGSRLTVL.

V gene TRBV5-1 combines with J gene TRBJ2-3, with 14 bases that match TRBD2. The CDR3 runs 18 residues. CDR1 SGHRS and CDR2 YFSETQ come from the germline V gene. J gave up 4 bases and V 4 bases, and 11 bases lay outside the gene matches. For the CDR3, the DNA is TGCGCCAGCAGCCCCCCCGCGGGACTAGCGGGAGTGGCAGATACGCAGTATTTT. Its protein product is CASSPPAGLAGVADTQYF.

A word on this clone: Other DNA sequences in the sample encode the same CDR3. This sequence joins TRBV7-2 and TRBJ2-1, with 8 bases fitting TRBD2. Germline assignment: CDR1 SGHTA and CDR2 FQGNSA. V dropped 5 bases and J dropped 2; count of bases not matched to a gene: 5. The CDR3 totals 15 residues. CDR3 coding DNA: TGTGCCAGCAGCCTCGCAGCGGGAGCCTACAATGAGCAGTTCTTC. Protein: CASSLAAGAYNEQFF.

The chain uses TRBV5-1 and TRBJ2-2; D not resolved. Trimming cost V 1 base and J 0 bases, with 4 bases left between them. This CDR3 comprises 14 residues. Germline V lookup: CDR1 SGHRS, CDR2 YFSETQ. The CDR3 region is CASSLLTNTGELFF. The CDR3 coding sequence is TGCGCCAGCAGCTTGCTTACGAACACCGGGGAGCTGTTTTTT.